This T cell receptor (beta chain) was observed in a study of T cells in Graves' hyperthyroidism and ophthalmopathy. On the study more broadly: Staff took peripheral blood when the initial diagnosis was made, before any treatment began.

What was amplified from RNA transcripts were TCR beta CDR3 regions. A first-round RT-PCR of the TCR CDR3 used the HTBI primer set. TCRdb used MiXCR to reprocess the multiplex PCR reads, holding one entry per CDR3 protein. The table has about 740,000 distinct CDR3 sequences, approximately 14% seen once. Patients between 18 and 65 years old had hyperthyroidism, newly diagnosed and lasting under 2 months. V was pared by 1 base and J by 3 bases, with 10 bases between. Per the germline V gene, CDR1 is LGHDT and CDR2 is YNNKEL (reference sequence). The CDR3 consists of 14 residues. The receptor comes from a woman between 18 and 29 years old with Graves' hyperthyroidism. The sample taken for sequencing was blood. This sequence joins TRBV3-1 and TRBJ2-7, with D unclear. The CDR3 nucleotides are TGTGCCAGCAGCCAAGGTCACACGGTCTACGAGCAGTACTTC. Translated: CASSQGHTVYEQYF.